Following are 29 T cell receptor beta chains from one sample sequenced in a study of tumor-infiltrating lymphocytes in primary liver carcinoma. The source material, roughly 18-30 mg of unsorted bulk tissue, was used to co-extract RNA and DNA. From 500 ng total RNA, TCR beta cDNA was generated with a primer in the constant region. Three nested multiplex PCR rounds of slightly modified ARM-PCR generated TCR beta libraries. Rounds one and two of PCR, each of 9 to 11 cycles, were primed with TRBV1-TRBV30 forward primers and a C-beta reverse primer. A single record per CDR3 protein comes from TCRdb applying MiXCR to the multiplex PCR reads. The table shows some 120,000 distinct CDR3 sequences, with 50% to 80% occurring only once. Specimen: liver tumor tissue from sampling region 3. As for subset: tumor region T3, left-lateral pole. These receptors all come from a woman aged 55-70 years with primary liver carcinoma and hepatitis B virus infection.

This clonotype was counted only a few times. This may be a read error: a much more frequent sequence differs by one nucleotide. This chain connects TRBV6-1 to TRBJ2-2, with D perhaps given as TRBD1 or TRBD2 (5 bases each). The CDR3 spans 13 residues. Germline loops: CDR1 MNHNS, CDR2 SASEGT. The CDR3 DNA follows: TGTGCCAGCAGTGTTAGGGGAACCGGGGAGCTGCTTTTT. This sequence encodes CASSVRGTGELLF.

The genes are TRBV7-2 and TRBJ2-5; unclear D gene. Germline V gene data show CDR1 as SGHTA and CDR2 as FQGNSA. V was trimmed by 4 bases and J by 5 bases, leaving 14 bases between them. The CDR3 contains 14 residues. The CDR3 sequence: CASSWRPGQETQYF. In DNA form, the CDR3 reads TGTGCCAGCAGCTGGCGGCCGGGCCAGGAGACCCAGTACTTC.

Comments on this clonotype: This clone may be a read error of a much larger clone one base away. The CDR3 DNA reads as TGTGCCAGCAGTTTTAGGACTGGCTACGAGCAGTACTTC. Protein sequence: CASSFRTGYEQYF. The chain combines TRBV28 with TRBJ2-7; tentative D call: TRBD2 (5 bases). The CDR3 covers 13 residues. CDR1 and CDR2 (germline): MDHEN, SYDVKM. The V end was cut by 3 bases, the J end by 3 bases, with 9 bases between.

Details on this clonotype: One base away lies a much larger clone, so this may be a sequencing read error. The chain couples TRBV7-9 to TRBJ2-5, with a weak D call TRBD1 (6 bases). Germline-derived CDR1 and CDR2 are SEHNR and FQNEAQ (reference sequence). CDR3 length equals 15 residues. CDR3 loop: CASKKGPAGVESQYF. In DNA form, the CDR3 reads TGTGCCAGCAAAAAGGGTCCAGCAGGGGTAGAGTCCCAGTACTTC.

A few counts support this clonotype. This sequence joins TRBV5-1 and TRBJ2-1; possibly TRBD1 for D (6 bases). Between the trimmed V and J ends, which lost 4 bases and 8 bases, there was a span of 16 bases. The CDR3 spans 14 residues. Germline loops: CDR1 SGHRS, CDR2 YFSETQ. The CDR3 nucleotides read TGCGCCAGCAGCCTCCAGGGGTGGTTCGATGAGCAGTTCTTC. Amino acid sequence: CASSLQGWFDEQFF.

Worth noting for this clonotype: This CDR3 fails to terminate in the conserved phenylalanine or tryptophan, so it likely reflects a read error. The chain has TRBV11-3 and TRBJ1-2; 8 bases line up with TRBD1. The CDR3 length is 14 residues. Per germline, CDR1 SGHNT and CDR2 YENEEA. CDR3 protein: CACSPDRANYGYTS. DNA of the CDR3: TGTGCCTGCAGCCCGGACAGGGCTAACTATGGCTACACCTCC.

Remarks on this clonotype: Lacking the conserved final phenylalanine or tryptophan, this CDR3 likely reflects a read error. The chain recombines TRBV6-5 with TRBJ1-1, with TRBD1 identical over 8 bases. The CDR3 length is 14 residues. Germline-derived CDR1 and CDR2 are MNHEY and SVGAGI. The J segment lost 0 bases and the V segment lost 9 bases, leaving 6 bases of the junction unmatched. The CDR3 DNA is TGTGCCAGTAGTCTGGACAGGGTGAACACTGAAGCTTTCCTT. As protein: CASSLDRVNTEAFL.

In this sample, this clonotype turned up a few times. V gene TRBV28 combines with J gene TRBJ2-3; 8 nucleotides align to TRBD1. Germline values: CDR1 MDHEN, CDR2 SYDVKM. Unmatched junction bases numbered 5, after V lost 6 bases and J lost 9 bases. This CDR3 contains 12 residues. The CDR3 here is CASRHRGRTQYF. CDR3 in DNA: TGTGCCAGCAGACACAGGGGGAGGACGCAGTATTTT.

About this clonotype itself: At one boundary the junction diverges from the germline segment, which might be a read error. CDR3 DNA sequence: TGTGCCAGCAGCTTATGGGGGGACTCCCACAATGAGCAGTTCTTC. It specifies CASSLWGDSHNEQFF. The V call is TRBV11-2, the J call TRBJ2-1, with a weak D call TRBD2 (6 bases). The CDR3 length is 15 residues. Per germline, CDR1 SGHAT and CDR2 FQNNGV.

The rearrangement joins TRBV4-2 to TRBJ2-1; D tentatively reads TRBD1 or TRBD2 (5 bases each). The CDR3 is 16 amino acids. CDR1 and CDR2 from the germline V gene are LGHNA and YNFKEQ. Trimming stripped 2 bases from V and 8 bases from J, with 19 bases between. CDR3 sequence: CASSQNVGTSVDEQFF. The CDR3 DNA sequence: TGTGCCAGCAGCCAAAATGTGGGGACGAGTGTTGATGAGCAGTTCTTC.

Of note for this clonotype: This may come from a read error, since a much larger clone is one base off. The chain couples TRBV5-1 to TRBJ1-1; D is ambiguous. There are 12 residues in the CDR3. In germline, CDR1 is SGHRS, CDR2 YFSETQ. V shed 6 bases and J shed 3 bases, with 9 bases lying between them. The CDR3 region is CASNFGDTEAFF. CDR3 coding DNA: TGCGCCAGCAACTTCGGGGACACTGAAGCTTTCTTT.

Comments on this clonotype: The junction and the germline gene differ at one end; a read error may be behind it. The genes are TRBV29-1 and TRBJ1-1; 7 bases line up with TRBD1. From germline, CDR1 is SQVTM and CDR2 ANQGSEA. The CDR3 is 13 residues long. The CDR3 here is CSVNRQGRTGAFF. CDR3 nucleotides: TGCAGTGTCAACCGACAGGGTCGGACTGGAGCTTTCTTT.

Points on this clonotype: At one of its ends the junction is not consistent with the germline gene, which may arise from a read error. The genes are TRBV11-3 and TRBJ2-1; 9 positions match TRBD2. CDR1 and CDR2 (germline): SGHNT, YENEEA. The CDR3 runs to 18 residues. The CDR3 sequence is CTSSLGQGGRADYNQQFF. CDR3 nucleotide sequence: TGTACCAGCAGCTTAGGTCAAGGCGGGAGGGCCGACTACAATCAGCAGTTCTTC. Full variable domain (rest looked up from reference TRBV11-3 and TRBJ2-1): EAGVVQSPRYKIIEKKQPVAFWCNPISGHNTLYWYLQNLGQGPELLIRYENEEAVDDSQLPKDRFSAERLKGVDSTLKIQPAELGDSAVYLCTSSLGQGGRADYNQQFFGPGTRLTVL.

Regarding this clonotype: Mismatch with germline at one junction end may stem from a read error. As DNA, the CDR3 is TGTGCCAGCAGCTTAGACCTGGGAGAGGTTAACTGTGGCTACACCTTC. Translated: CASSLDLGEVNCGYTF. The genes are TRBV7-9 and TRBJ1-2; D is undetermined. Germline V gives CDR1 SEHNR, CDR2 FQNEAQ (reference sequence). CDR3 size: 16 residues.

The gene calls are TRBV29-1 and TRBJ1-4; no clear D gene. CDR1 is SQVTM and CDR2 is ANQGSEA in the germline V gene. V shed 5 bases and J shed 6 bases, with 7 bases lying between them. The CDR3 totals 11 residues. Written as DNA, the CDR3 is TGCAGCGTTTACGAGGATGAAAAACTGTTTTTT. This codes for CSVYEDEKLFF.

The genes are TRBV20-1 and TRBJ1-1; 7 bases fit TRBD1. Losses at the gene ends were 7 bases for V and 8 bases for J; bases not matched to a gene: 13. The CDR3 runs to 13 residues. Germline CDR1 is DFQATT and CDR2 is SNEGSKA (reference sequence). The CDR3 DNA reads as TGCAGTGTTAGGTCCAGGGACAGCGTAGAAGCTTTCTTT. It yields the protein CSVRSRDSVEAFF.

About this clonotype: The CDR3 end shows no conserved phenylalanine or tryptophan, and so a read error is likely. The CDR3 region is CASSPNPGAAHEQYL. CDR3 DNA sequence: TGTGCCAGCAGCCCGAACCCGGGAGCGGCCCACGAGCAGTACTTA. The genes are TRBV11-3 and TRBJ2-7; tentative D call: TRBD2 (6 bases). This CDR3 contains 15 residues. CDR1 and CDR2 from the germline V gene are SGHNT and YENEEA. Trimming shortened V by 5 bases and J by 5 bases, and 19 bases separated the two germline ends.

Points on this clonotype: The junction shows a germline mismatch at one end, possibly a read error. The genes are TRBV11-2 and TRBJ2-1; the D is unclear. The CDR3 totals 17 residues. Looked up from germline, CDR1 is SGHAT and CDR2 is FQNNGV. In DNA form, the CDR3 reads TGTGCCAGCTGCTTTACCCCACTGAGGAGTTCCTACGATGAGCAGTTCTTC. This sequence encodes CASCFTPLRSSYDEQFF.

This clonotype has more than one count but fewer than ten. The chain couples TRBV7-3 to TRBJ2-6; 7 nucleotides align to TRBD1. Germline V gene sequence: CDR1 SGHTA, CDR2 FQGTGA. The CDR3 runs to 16 residues. With 2 bases clipped from V and 1 base from J, the junction kept 2 bases outside the gene matches. The CDR3 loop is CASSLYRGSGANVLTF. Here the CDR3 DNA reads TGTGCCAGCAGCTTATACAGGGGATCTGGGGCCAACGTCCTGACTTTC.

The chain is built from TRBV11-3 and TRBJ2-3, with D tentatively TRBD1 (6 bases). Germline values: CDR1 SGHNT, CDR2 YENEEA. CDR3 length: 14 residues. Trimming took 5 bases from V and 12 from J, leaving 21 bases between them. This CDR3 is CASSHRTDTETQYF. The DNA for the CDR3 is TGTGCCAGCAGCCATCGGACAGACACAGAAACACAGTATTTT.

This clonotype has a single count. The chain recombines TRBV29-1 with TRBJ1-1, with D possibly TRBD1 on 5 matching bases. The CDR3 extends over 15 amino acids. Germline CDR1 SQVTM, CDR2 ANQGSEA. V lost 6 bases and J lost 4, with 21 bases in between. The CDR3 bases are TGCAGCGTAGTTGGGACCCCTACGAGAGTCACTGAAGCTTTCTTT. Protein sequence: CSVVGTPTRVTEAFF.

In its sample, this clonotype was seen many times. The rearrangement uses TRBV29-1 and TRBJ2-1; D uncertain. The CDR3 sequence is 14 residues long. V dropped 5 bases and J dropped 0 bases, with 11 bases sitting between them. Germline V lookup: CDR1 SQVTM, CDR2 ANQGSEA. The CDR3 DNA follows: TGCAGCGTTCCAGCGAGGAGCTCCTACAATGAGCAGTTCTTC. Residues: CSVPARSSYNEQFF.

Concerning this clonotype: The junction shows a germline mismatch at one end, possibly a read error. This chain joins TRBV6-5 and TRBJ1-5; D ambiguous. The CDR3 extends over 13 amino acids. Per the germline V gene, CDR1 is MNHEY and CDR2 is SVGAGI. The CDR3 coding sequence is TGTGCAAGCAGTAAATACCGCAATCAGCCCCAGCATTTT. Translating it yields CASSKYRNQPQHF.

The chain employs TRBV11-2 and TRBJ2-3; D not certain. The CDR3 runs 13 residues. Looked up from germline, CDR1 is SGHAT and CDR2 is FQNNGV. V was clipped by 1 base and J by 4 bases, with 6 bases between them. CDR3 coding DNA: TGTGCCAGCAGCTTAGGCAAGGCAGATACGCAGTATTTT. Protein product: CASSLGKADTQYF.

Remarks on this clonotype: The junction departs from the called germline gene at one end, perhaps through a read error. The chain joins TRBV4-1 to TRBJ1-3; D possibly corresponds to TRBD1 (5 bases). CDR3 length: 19 amino acids. Germline V lookup: CDR1 MGHRA, CDR2 YSYEKL. CDR3 DNA sequence: TGTGCCAGCAGCCAAGCGGCCGGGACCACACGAGGATATGGAAACACCATATATTTT. Its translation is CASSQAAGTTRGYGNTIYF.

Only a few counts were recorded for this clonotype. This chain connects TRBV7-9 to TRBJ2-3, with 8 bases that match TRBD1. Germline V lookup: CDR1 SEHNR, CDR2 FQNEAQ (reference sequence). Unmatched junction bases numbered 7, after V lost 4 bases and J lost 1 base. This CDR3 has 16 residues. DNA for the CDR3: TGTGCCAGCAGCTCCATGGACAGGGACGGCACAGATACGCAGTATTTT. The encoded protein is CASSSMDRDGTDTQYF. The full variable domain, in which reference TRBV7-9 and TRBJ2-3 provide the parts outside the CDR3, is DTGVSQNPRHKITKRGQNVTFRCDPISEHNRLYWYRQTLGQGPEFLTYFQNEAQLEKSRLLSDRFSAERPKGSFSTLEIQRTEQGDSAMYLCASSSMDRDGTDTQYFGPGTRLTVL.

About this clonotype itself: Sequence at one end of the junction differs from germline and may be a read error. The V call is TRBV12-3 or TRBV12-4, the J call TRBJ2-2; 10 bases align to TRBD2. CDR3 size: 15 residues. Written as DNA, the CDR3 is TGTGTCAGCAGTTCTGGACTAGCGGTCGCCGGGGAGCCGTTTTTT. Translated: CVSSSGLAVAGEPFF.

On this clonotype: At one end, the junction sequence differs from germline, possibly due to a read error. J is TRBJ2-7 and V is TRBV11-2, with D possibly called TRBD1 or TRBD2 (5 bases each). Germline-derived CDR1 and CDR2 are SGHAT and FQNNGV. The CDR3 has 14 amino acids. The CDR3 loop reads CASSRGYSSYERYF. Here the CDR3 DNA reads TGTGCCAGCAGCCGGGGCTACTCAAGCTACGAGCGGTACTTC.

A note on this clonotype: One end of the junction fails to match germline, which may point to a read error. The V call is TRBV6-2 or TRBV6-3, the J call TRBJ2-1; 10 bases are shared with TRBD2. Germline CDR1 MNHEY, CDR2 SVGEGT. This CDR3 contains 14 residues. CDR3 in DNA: TGTGCTAGCAGGACTAGCGGTTCCTACAATGAGCAGGTCTTC. Its translation: CASRTSGSYNEQVF.